The 7 T cell receptor beta chains listed next were all sequenced from one sample in a study of T-cell memory formation after mild COVID-19. TCRdb redid the calling of the 5' RACE reads with MiXCR, one entry per CDR3 protein. The table has almost 250,000 distinct CDR3 sequences, approximately 15% seen once. The sample comprised PBMCs or a T cell subset sorted from them (not recorded which). The receptors shown here come from an adult woman who had mild COVID-19 (a few samples of this study predate the infection). Cell type and time point are not known.

This chain links TRBV5-1 with TRBJ2-1; 12 positions match TRBD2. Germline V gene data show CDR1 as SGHRS and CDR2 as YFSETQ. V lost 7 bases, J lost 8 bases, and 10 bases stayed unmatched. CDR3 length equals 15 residues. The CDR3 loop is CASQKLAGGFDEQFF. The CDR3 nucleotides are TGCGCCAGCCAAAAACTAGCGGGAGGTTTCGATGAGCAGTTCTTC.

The chain combines TRBV25-1 with TRBJ2-7; TRBD1 is a possible D gene (7 bases). Germline CDR1 reads MGHDK; CDR2 reads SYGVNS. Trimming shortened V by 2 bases and J by 4 bases, and 15 bases separated the two germline ends. The CDR3 loop spans 15 amino acids. CDR3 nucleotides: TGTGCCAGCAGTGAAGGAGGGACAGCTAAATACGAGCAGTACTTC. Translated: CASSEGGTAKYEQYF.

The sample holds a few counts of this clonotype. The chain links TRBV5-6 to TRBJ2-3; 13 positions match TRBD2. The junction had 5 bases not matched to a gene; V was cut back by 2 bases and J by 5 bases. Germline assignment: CDR1 SGHDT and CDR2 YYEEEE. This CDR3 is built from 16 residues. The chain's CDR3 is CASSFRTSGSVDTQYF. CDR3 bases: TGTGCCAGCAGCTTTCGGACTAGCGGGAGCGTAGATACGCAGTATTTT.

The chain carries TRBV30 and TRBJ1-4; the match to TRBD1 covers 8 bases. V lost 2 bases to trimming and J lost 5 bases; unmatched junction nucleotides: 10. The CDR3 totals 16 residues. The germline V gene has CDR1 GTSNPN and CDR2 SVGIG (reference sequence). The CDR3 region is CAWSTLRTGKNEKLFF. CDR3 coding DNA: TGTGCCTGGAGTACCCTGAGGACAGGGAAAAATGAAAAACTGTTTTTT.

In its sample, this clonotype was seen a few times. The chain links TRBV6-6 to TRBJ1-5; a possible D gene is TRBD1 (5 bases). Looked up from germline, CDR1 is MNHNY and CDR2 is SVGAGI (reference sequence). The V end was cut by 2 bases, the J end by 6 bases, with 14 bases between. The CDR3 runs to 15 residues. The CDR3 reads CASSYQGPGSQPQHF. The CDR3 DNA sequence: TGTGCCAGCAGTTACCAGGGACCTGGCAGTCAGCCCCAGCATTTT.

This clonotype was seen a handful of times. The rearrangement joins TRBV9 to TRBJ2-1; a weak D match, TRBD1 (5 bases). Trimming took off 3 bases at V and 8 bases at J, with 27 bases between the two ends. Per the germline V gene, CDR1 is SGDLS and CDR2 is YYNGEE. This CDR3 is built from 18 residues. The CDR3, as DNA: TGTGCCAGCAGCGCCCACCCGCAGGGCACTACCCTTGTCCATGAGCAGTTCTTC. Translating gives CASSAHPQGTTLVHEQFF.

The rearrangement uses TRBV7-2 and TRBJ2-1; no definite D call. Trimming removed 2 bases at V and 8 bases at J, with 4 bases between. This CDR3 spans 11 amino acids. Germline V gene data show CDR1 as SGHTA and CDR2 as FQGNSA. The CDR3 DNA reads TGTGCCAGCAGCTTATCGTATGAGCAGTTCTTC. This gives the protein CASSLSYEQFF.